The rows below give T cell receptor beta chains drawn from one sample of a study of radiotherapy plus CTLA-4 blockade in lung cancer. The table came from immunoSEQ multiplex PCR; TCRdb's copy has only in-frame clones and leaves some out. The table shows some 110,000 clones, with 81% occurring only once. Source: peripheral blood, taken from a patient treated with radiotherapy plus ipilimumab. The receptors were sampled from a human donor with non-small cell lung cancer that progressed on radiotherapy plus ipilimumab. Some clones in this sample may be carry-over from other donors' samples. Both conserved end residues are part of each CDR3. The order of the fields is D gene, J gene, CDR3 length, clone size, V gene, CDR3 protein, CDR3 DNA. D genes are given only for firm matches. Rows may omit the clone size; those that give it use once, few, many or a size class.

-,TRBJ1-3,16,-,TRBV5-1,CASSLPSGDTGNTIYF,TGCGCCAGCAGCTTGCCAAGCGGAGATACTGGAAACACCATATATTTT
TRBD2,TRBJ2-3,18,few,TRBV7-2,CASRKRAGGLALADTQYF,TGTGCCAGCAGAAAACGGGCGGGGGGACTGGCGCTGGCAGATACGCAGTATTTT
-,TRBJ2-3,15,-,TRBV4-3,CASSQVLTRADTQYF,TGCGCCAGCAGCCAAGTGTTGACTAGGGCAGATACGCAGTATTTT
-,TRBJ1-6,14,once,TRBV6-5,CASMEWVYNSPLHF,TGTGCCAGCATGGAGTGGGTTTATAATTCACCCCTCCACTTT
TRBD2,TRBJ2-1,15,-,TRBV7-6,CASSESGGTYNEQFF,TGTGCCAGCAGCGAGAGCGGGGGAACCTACAATGAGCAGTTCTTC
-,TRBJ1-1,16,once,TRBV5-1,CASSLGGGATNTEAFF,TGCGCCAGCAGCTTGGGAGGAGGGGCAACGAACACTGAAGCTTTCTTT
-,TRBJ1-5,16,-,TRBV18,CASSPGTPLDPQPQHF,TGTGCCAGCTCACCGGGGACACCCCTCGACCCCCAGCCCCAGCATTTT
-,TRBJ2-7,14,-,TRBV10-3,CAISRQALSYEQYF,TGTGCCATCAGTAGACAGGCGCTCTCCTACGAGCAGTACTTC
-,TRBJ2-7,13,-,TRBV7-3,CASSSTDVTEQYF,TGTGCCAGCAGCAGCACGGACGTAACGGAGCAGTACTTC
-,TRBJ2-2,15,-,TRBV4-3,CASSQIFPGSGELFF,TGCGCCAGCAGCCAAATATTTCCGGGTTCCGGGGAGCTGTTTTTT
-,TRBJ1-3,14,few,TRBV11-3,CASSLEGSGNTIYF,TGTGCCAGCAGCTTGGAGGGTTCGGGAAACACCATATATTTT
-,TRBJ2-5,12,-,TRBV7-9,CASSLAGETQYF,TGTGCCAGCAGCTTAGCAGGAGAGACCCAGTACTTC
-,TRBJ2-5,11,-,TRBV20-1,CSARPGETQYF,TGCAGTGCTAGACCCGGAGAGACCCAGTACTTC
-,TRBJ1-1,14,-,TRBV5-1,CAGSPGTPGTEAFF,TGCGCCGGCAGCCCCGGGACCCCAGGGACTGAAGCTTTCTTT
-,TRBJ2-5,14,-,TRBV7-2,CASSLNRGQETQYF,TGTGCCAGCAGCTTAAACAGAGGCCAAGAGACCCAGTACTTC
-,TRBJ1-6,15,-,TRBV2,CASSESIGYASPLHF,TGTGCCAGCAGTGAATCGATAGGGTATGCTTCACCCCTCCACTTT
TRBD1,TRBJ1-2,14,-,TRBV7-2,CASSYDRGNYGYTF,TGTGCCAGCAGTTACGACAGGGGAAATTATGGCTACACCTTC
-,TRBJ2-7,12,few,TRBV7-2,CASSLQVSEQYF,TGTGCCAGCAGCTTACAGGTCTCCGAGCAGTACTTC
-,TRBJ1-1,15,-,TRBV19,CASRGGNRENTEAFF,TGTGCCAGTAGGGGGGGGAACAGGGAGAACACTGAAGCTTTCTTT
-,TRBJ2-1,15,once,TRBV28,CASSSPRKGYNEQFF,TGTGCCAGCAGCTCACCTCGGAAGGGGTACAATGAGCAGTTCTTC